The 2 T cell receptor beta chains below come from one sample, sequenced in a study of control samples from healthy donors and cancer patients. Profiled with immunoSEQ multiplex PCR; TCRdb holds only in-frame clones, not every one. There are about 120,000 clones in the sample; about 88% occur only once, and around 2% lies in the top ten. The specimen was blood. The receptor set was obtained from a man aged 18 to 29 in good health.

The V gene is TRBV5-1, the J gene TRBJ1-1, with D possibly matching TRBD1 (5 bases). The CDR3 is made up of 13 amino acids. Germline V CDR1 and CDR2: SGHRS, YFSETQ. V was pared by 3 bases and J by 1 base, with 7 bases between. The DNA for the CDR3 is TGCGCCAGCAGCTACGGGACGAACACTGAAGCTTTCTTT. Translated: CASSYGTNTEAFF. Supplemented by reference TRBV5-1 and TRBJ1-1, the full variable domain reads KAGVTQTPRYLIKTRGQQVTLSCSPISGHRSVSWYQQTPGQGLQFLFEYFSETQRNKGNFPGRFSGRQFSNSRSEMNVSTLELGDSALYLCASSYGTNTEAFFGQGTRLTVV.

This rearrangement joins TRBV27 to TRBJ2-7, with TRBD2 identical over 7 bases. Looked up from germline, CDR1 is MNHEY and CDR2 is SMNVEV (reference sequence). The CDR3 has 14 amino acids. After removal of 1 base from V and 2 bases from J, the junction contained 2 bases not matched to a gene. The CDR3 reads CASSLLGGAYEQYF. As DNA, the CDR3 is TGTGCCAGCAGTTTATTGGGGGGGGCCTACGAGCAGTACTTC.